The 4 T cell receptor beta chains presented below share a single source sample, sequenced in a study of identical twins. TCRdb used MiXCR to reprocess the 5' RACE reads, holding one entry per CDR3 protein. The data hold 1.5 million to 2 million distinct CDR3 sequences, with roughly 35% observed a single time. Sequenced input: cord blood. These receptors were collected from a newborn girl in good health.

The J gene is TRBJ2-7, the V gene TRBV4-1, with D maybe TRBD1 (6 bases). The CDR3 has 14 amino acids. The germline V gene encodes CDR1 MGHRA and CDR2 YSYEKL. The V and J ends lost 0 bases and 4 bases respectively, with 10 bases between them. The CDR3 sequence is CASSQDRTEYEQYF. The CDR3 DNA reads TGCGCCAGCAGCCAAGACCGGACAGAATACGAGCAGTACTTC.

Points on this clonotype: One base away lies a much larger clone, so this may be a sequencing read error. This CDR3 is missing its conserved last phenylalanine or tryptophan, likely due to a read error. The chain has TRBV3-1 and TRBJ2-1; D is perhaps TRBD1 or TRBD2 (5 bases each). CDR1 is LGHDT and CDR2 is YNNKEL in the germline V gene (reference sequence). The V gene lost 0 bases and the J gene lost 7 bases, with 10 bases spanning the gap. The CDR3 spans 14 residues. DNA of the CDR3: TGTGCCAGCAGCCAAGATCTTGAGGGGAATGAGCAGTTCCTC. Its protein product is CASSQDLEGNEQFL.

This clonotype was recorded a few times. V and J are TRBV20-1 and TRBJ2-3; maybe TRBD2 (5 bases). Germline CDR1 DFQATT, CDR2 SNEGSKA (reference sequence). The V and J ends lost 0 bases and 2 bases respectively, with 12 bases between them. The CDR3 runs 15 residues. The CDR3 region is CSARDPAVSTDTQYF. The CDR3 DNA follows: TGCAGTGCTAGAGATCCAGCGGTGTCCACAGATACGCAGTATTTT.

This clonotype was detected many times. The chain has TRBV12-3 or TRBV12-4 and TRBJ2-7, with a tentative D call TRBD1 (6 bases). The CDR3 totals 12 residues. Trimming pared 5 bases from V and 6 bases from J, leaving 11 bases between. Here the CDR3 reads CASSPTRGEQYF. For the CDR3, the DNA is TGTGCCAGCAGTCCTACCAGGGGCGAGCAGTACTTC.